These 10 T cell receptor beta chains were sequenced from one sample in a study of blood T cell repertoires in COVID-19. The table came from immunoSEQ multiplex PCR; TCRdb's copy has only in-frame clones and leaves some out. The data hold fewer than 200,000 clones, with more than 80% observed a single time. The material sequenced was peripheral blood. These receptors all stem from a man aged 45-65 years with acute or convalescent COVID-19.

The chain combines TRBV7-9 with TRBJ1-4; weak D call: TRBD1 (6 bases). V lost 5 bases to trimming and J lost 8 bases, with 12 bases between them. Germline CDR1 SEHNR, CDR2 FQNEAQ (reference sequence). The CDR3 totals 13 residues. The CDR3 region has the DNA TGTGCCAGCAGCACGGGACATTGGGAAAAACTGTTTTTT. Protein product: CASSTGHWEKLFF.

CDR3 protein: CASSLGVPLAKNIQYF. CDR3 in DNA: TGTGCCAGCAGCTTAGGGGTACCTTTAGCCAAAAACATTCAGTACTTC. V is TRBV6-6 and J is TRBJ2-4; tentatively, D is TRBD1 (5 bases). Germline loops: CDR1 MNHNY, CDR2 SVGAGI (reference sequence). This CDR3 region has 16 residues. With 6 bases removed from V and 0 bases from J, the gap between germline ends came to 15 bases.

This chain links TRBV28 with TRBJ1-5; D is ambiguous. With 9 bases removed from V and 0 bases from J, the gap between germline ends came to 6 bases. Germline V CDR1 and CDR2: MDHEN, SYDVKM. The CDR3 totals 12 residues. In DNA, the CDR3 is TGTGCCAGTTCGGTTAGCAATCAGCCCCAGCATTTT. It translates to CASSVSNQPQHF.

V and J are TRBV9 and TRBJ2-1; 8 nucleotides match TRBD2. Germline values: CDR1 SGDLS, CDR2 YYNGEE. Trimming cost V 4 bases and J 4 bases; bases outside gene matches: 10. The CDR3 consists of 16 residues. As DNA, the CDR3 is TGTGCCAGCAGCCCCCCCGTGGCGGGAGGATACAATGAGCAGTTCTTC. Protein product: CASSPPVAGGYNEQFF.

The chain links TRBV7-2 to TRBJ1-1; the match to TRBD1 covers 7 bases. V shed 7 bases, J shed 5 bases, and the junction held 13 bases outside the gene matches. The CDR3 contains 15 residues. The germline V gene encodes CDR1 SGHTA and CDR2 FQGNSA. As DNA, the CDR3 is TGTGCCAGCACCTTGTGGGACAGCAGGGGAACTGAAGCTTTCTTT. As protein: CASTLWDSRGTEAFF.

The chain uses TRBV11-2 and TRBJ1-5; D is undetermined. Germline loops: CDR1 SGHAT, CDR2 FQNNGV. CDR3 size: 13 residues. V dropped 2 bases and J dropped 6 bases, with 8 bases sitting between them. CDR3 sequence: CASSLSDGQPQHF. The CDR3 coding sequence is TGTGCCAGCAGCTTAAGCGACGGTCAGCCCCAGCATTTT.

V is TRBV6-2 or TRBV6-3 and J is TRBJ1-6; the match to TRBD1 covers 7 bases. The trim removed 4 bases at V and 0 bases at J, leaving 3 bases unmatched. This CDR3 spans 16 amino acids. Germline assignment: CDR1 MNHEY and CDR2 SVGEGT. The CDR3 bases are TGTGCCAGCAGTTCTACAGGGGACTCCTATAATTCACCCCTCCACTTT. This translates into CASSSTGDSYNSPLHF.

This clone was detected once. The chain couples TRBV27 to TRBJ2-3, with D unclear. The CDR3 spans 13 residues. Trimming removed 6 bases at V and 8 bases at J, with 15 bases between. Germline CDR1 reads MNHEY; CDR2 reads SMNVEV (reference sequence). CDR3 sequence: CASRLPQIGTQYF. The CDR3 DNA follows: TGTGCCAGCAGACTACCCCAGATTGGTACGCAGTATTTT.

The chain employs TRBV6-2 or TRBV6-3 and TRBJ2-7, with 7 bases identical to TRBD1. The germline V gene has CDR1 MNHEY and CDR2 SVGEGT. After removal of 2 bases from V and 0 bases from J, the junction contained 1 base not matched to a gene. This CDR3 comprises 14 residues. CDR3 in DNA: TGTGCCAGCAGTTACCGGGACAGCTCCTACGAGCAGTACGTC. This sequence encodes CASSYRDSSYEQYV.

V is TRBV20-1 and J is TRBJ2-2; D gene uncertain. The V end lost 3 bases, the J end lost 6 bases, and 11 bases lay between the germline ends. From germline, CDR1 is DFQATT and CDR2 SNEGSKA (reference sequence). The length of the CDR3 is 13 residues. The CDR3 loop reads CSASVGSAGELFF. The CDR3 region has the DNA TGCAGTGCTAGTGTGGGCTCCGCCGGGGAGCTGTTTTTT.